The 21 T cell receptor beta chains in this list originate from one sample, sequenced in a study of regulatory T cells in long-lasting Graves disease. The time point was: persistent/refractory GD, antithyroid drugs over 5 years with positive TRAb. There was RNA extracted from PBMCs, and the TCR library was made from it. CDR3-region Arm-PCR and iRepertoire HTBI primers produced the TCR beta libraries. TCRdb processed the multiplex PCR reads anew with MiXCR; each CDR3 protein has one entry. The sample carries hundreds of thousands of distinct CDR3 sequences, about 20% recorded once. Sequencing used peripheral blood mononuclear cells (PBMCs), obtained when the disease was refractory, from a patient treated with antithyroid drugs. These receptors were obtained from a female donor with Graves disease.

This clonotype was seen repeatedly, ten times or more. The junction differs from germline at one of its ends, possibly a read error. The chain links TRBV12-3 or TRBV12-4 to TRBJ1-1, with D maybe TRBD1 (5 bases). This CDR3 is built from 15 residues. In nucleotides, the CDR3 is TGTGCCGGCAGTTTAGCAGGGATGGGGAACACTGAAGCTTTCTTT. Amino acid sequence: CAGSLAGMGNTEAFF.

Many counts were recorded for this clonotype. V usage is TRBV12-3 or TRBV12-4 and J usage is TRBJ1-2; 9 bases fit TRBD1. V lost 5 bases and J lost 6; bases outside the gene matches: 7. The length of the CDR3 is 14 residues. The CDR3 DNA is TGTGCCAGCAGTGCAAACAGGGGGCAAAATGGCTACACCTTC. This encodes CASSANRGQNGYTF.

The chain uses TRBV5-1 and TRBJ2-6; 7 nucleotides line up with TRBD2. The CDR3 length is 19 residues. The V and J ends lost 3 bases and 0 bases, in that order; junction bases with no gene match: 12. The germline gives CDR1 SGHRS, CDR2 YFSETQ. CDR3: CASSWGGVARVSGANVLTF. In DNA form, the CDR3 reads TGCGCCAGCAGCTGGGGAGGGGTAGCGCGCGTCTCTGGGGCCAACGTCCTGACTTTC.

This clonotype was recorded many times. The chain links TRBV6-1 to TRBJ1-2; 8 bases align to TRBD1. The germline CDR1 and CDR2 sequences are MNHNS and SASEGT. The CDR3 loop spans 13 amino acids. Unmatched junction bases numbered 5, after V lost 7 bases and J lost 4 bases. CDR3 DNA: TGTGCCAGCACCTACAGGGGGACCTATGGCTACACCTTC. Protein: CASTYRGTYGYTF.

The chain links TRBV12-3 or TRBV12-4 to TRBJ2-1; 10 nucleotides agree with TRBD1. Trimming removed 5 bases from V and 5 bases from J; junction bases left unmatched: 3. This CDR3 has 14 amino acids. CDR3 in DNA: TGTGCCAGCAGTGGACAGGGGGTAAACAATGAGCAGTTCTTC. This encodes CASSGQGVNNEQFF.

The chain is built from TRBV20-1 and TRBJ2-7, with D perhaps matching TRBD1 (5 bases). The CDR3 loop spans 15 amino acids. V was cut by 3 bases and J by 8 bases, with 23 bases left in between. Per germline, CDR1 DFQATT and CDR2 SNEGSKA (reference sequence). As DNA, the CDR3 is TGCAGTGCTAGCCTGAGAGTTCCACAGGATTTTCAGCAGTACTTC. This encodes CSASLRVPQDFQQYF.

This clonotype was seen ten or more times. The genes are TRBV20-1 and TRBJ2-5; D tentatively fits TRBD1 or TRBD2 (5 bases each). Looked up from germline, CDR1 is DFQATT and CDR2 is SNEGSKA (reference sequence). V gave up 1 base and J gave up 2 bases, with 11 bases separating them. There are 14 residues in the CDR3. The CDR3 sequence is CSARGDGKQETQYF. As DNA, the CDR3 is TGCAGTGCTAGAGGGGACGGAAAACAAGAGACCCAGTACTTC.

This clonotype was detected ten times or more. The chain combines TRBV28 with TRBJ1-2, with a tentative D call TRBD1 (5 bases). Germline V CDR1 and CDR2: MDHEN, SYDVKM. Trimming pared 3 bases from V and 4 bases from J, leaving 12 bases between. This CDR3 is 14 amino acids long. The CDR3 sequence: CASSLRGNSYGYTF. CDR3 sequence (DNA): TGTGCCAGCAGTTTGCGGGGGAACTCCTATGGCTACACCTTC.

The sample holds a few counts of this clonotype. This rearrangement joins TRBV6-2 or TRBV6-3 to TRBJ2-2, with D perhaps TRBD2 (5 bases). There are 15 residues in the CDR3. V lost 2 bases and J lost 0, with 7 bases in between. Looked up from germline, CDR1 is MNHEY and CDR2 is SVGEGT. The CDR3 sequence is CASSYAGPNTGELFF. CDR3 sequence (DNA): TGTGCCAGCAGTTACGCGGGTCCGAACACCGGGGAGCTGTTTTTT.

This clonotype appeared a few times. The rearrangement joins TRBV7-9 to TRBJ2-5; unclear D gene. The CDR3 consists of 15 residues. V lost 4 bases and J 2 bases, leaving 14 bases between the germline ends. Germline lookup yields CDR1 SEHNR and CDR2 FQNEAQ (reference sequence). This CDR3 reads CASSSPVTRQETQYF. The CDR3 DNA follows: TGTGCCAGCAGCTCCCCGGTTACGCGGCAAGAGACCCAGTACTTC.

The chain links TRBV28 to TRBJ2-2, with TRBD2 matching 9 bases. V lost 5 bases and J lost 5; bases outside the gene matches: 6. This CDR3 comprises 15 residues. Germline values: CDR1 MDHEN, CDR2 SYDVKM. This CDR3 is CASSLSGSRTGELFF. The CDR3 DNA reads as TGTGCCAGCAGTCTTAGCGGGAGCCGGACCGGGGAGCTGTTTTTT.

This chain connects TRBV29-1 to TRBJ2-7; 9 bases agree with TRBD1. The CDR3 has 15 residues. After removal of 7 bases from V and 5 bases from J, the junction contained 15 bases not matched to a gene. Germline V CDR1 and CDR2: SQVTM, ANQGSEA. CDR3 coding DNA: TGCAGCGCCAACCGAGCGGACAGGGGACGCGACGAGCAGTACTTC. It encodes CSANRADRGRDEQYF.

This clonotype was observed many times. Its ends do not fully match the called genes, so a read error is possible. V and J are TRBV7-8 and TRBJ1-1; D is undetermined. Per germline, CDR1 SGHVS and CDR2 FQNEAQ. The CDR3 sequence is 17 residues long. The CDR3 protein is CASSLLGRSGMKTEAFF. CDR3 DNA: TGTGCCAGCAGCTTACTTGGGCGTAGCGGCATGAAGACTGAAGCTTTCTTT.

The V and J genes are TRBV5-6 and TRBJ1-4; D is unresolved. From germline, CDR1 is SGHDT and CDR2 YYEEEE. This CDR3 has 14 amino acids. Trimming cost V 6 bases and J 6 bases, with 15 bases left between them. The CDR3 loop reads CASTALGLDEKLFF. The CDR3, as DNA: TGTGCCAGCACCGCTCTGGGTCTCGATGAAAAACTGTTTTTT.

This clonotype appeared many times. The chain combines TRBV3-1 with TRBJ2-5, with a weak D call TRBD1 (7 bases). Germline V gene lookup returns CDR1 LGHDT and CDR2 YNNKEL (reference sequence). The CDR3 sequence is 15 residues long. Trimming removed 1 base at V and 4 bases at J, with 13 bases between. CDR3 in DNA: TGTGCCAGCAGCCAAGGACTCAGGGGGGCAGAGACCCAGTACTTC. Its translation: CASSQGLRGAETQYF.

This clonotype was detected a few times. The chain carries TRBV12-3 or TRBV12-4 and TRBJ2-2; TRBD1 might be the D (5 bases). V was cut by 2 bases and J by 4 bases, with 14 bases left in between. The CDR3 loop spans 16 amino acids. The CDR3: CASSLSATGPTGELFF. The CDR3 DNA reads TGTGCCAGCAGTTTATCAGCCACAGGACCCACCGGGGAGCTGTTTTTT.

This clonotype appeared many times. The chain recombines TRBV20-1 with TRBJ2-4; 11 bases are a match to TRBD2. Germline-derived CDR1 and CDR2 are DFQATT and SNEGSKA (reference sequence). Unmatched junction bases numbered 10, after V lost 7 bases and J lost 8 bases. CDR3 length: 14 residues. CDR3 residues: CSVPGTSGVDIQYF. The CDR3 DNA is TGCAGTGTTCCCGGGACTAGCGGAGTAGACATTCAGTACTTC.

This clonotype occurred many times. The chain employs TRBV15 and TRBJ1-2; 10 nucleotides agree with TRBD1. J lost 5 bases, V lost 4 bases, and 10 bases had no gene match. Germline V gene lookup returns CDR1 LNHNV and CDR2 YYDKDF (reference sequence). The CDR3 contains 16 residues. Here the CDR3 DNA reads TGTGCCACCAGCAAGACAGGGGGCTTATCCGGGTATGGCTACACCTTC. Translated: CATSKTGGLSGYGYTF.

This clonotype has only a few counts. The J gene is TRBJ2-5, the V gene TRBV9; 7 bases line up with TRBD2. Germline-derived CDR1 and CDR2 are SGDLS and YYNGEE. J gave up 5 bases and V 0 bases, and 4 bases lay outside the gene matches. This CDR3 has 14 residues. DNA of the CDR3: TGTGCCAGCAGCGTAGAGGGAGGGTGGGAGACCCAGTACTTC. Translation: CASSVEGGWETQYF.

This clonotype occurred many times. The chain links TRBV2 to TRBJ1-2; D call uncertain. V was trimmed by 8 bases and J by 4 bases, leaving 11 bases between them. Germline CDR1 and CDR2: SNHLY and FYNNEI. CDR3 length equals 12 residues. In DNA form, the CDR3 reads TGTGCCAGCCTGAGATGGGGCTATGGCTACACCTTC. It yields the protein CASLRWGYGYTF.

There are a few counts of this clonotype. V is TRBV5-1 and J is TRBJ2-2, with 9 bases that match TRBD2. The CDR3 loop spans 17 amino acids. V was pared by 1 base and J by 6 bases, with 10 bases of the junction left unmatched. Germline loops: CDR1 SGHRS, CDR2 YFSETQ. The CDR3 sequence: CASSLSFAGGPAGELFF. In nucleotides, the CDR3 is TGCGCCAGCAGCTTGTCTTTTGCGGGAGGGCCCGCCGGGGAGCTGTTTTTT.